The next 28 T cell receptor beta chains were all read from a single sample in a study of early T cells in non-severe SARS-CoV-2 infection. TCRdb passed the 5' RACE reads through MiXCR, listing each CDR3 protein once. This sample has roughly 30,000 distinct CDR3 sequences, with 5% to 6.5% found just once. The source material was whole blood, sampled at baseline. Receptors were obtained from an adult who was a healthcare worker with PCR-confirmed SARS-CoV-2 infection or an uninfected control (not recorded which).

This clonotype was picked up many times. This sequence joins TRBV3-1 and TRBJ2-7, with 8 bases lining up with TRBD1. This CDR3 contains 13 residues. V lost 1 base, J lost 7 bases, and 3 bases stayed unmatched. Germline V lookup: CDR1 LGHDT, CDR2 YNNKEL (reference sequence). The DNA for the CDR3 is TGTGCCAGCAGCCAAGCAGGGGGCTGGGAGCAGTACTTC. It codes for CASSQAGGWEQYF.

The sample holds a few counts of this clonotype. The chain uses TRBV7-9 and TRBJ2-7; a possible D gene is TRBD2 (5 bases). The germline CDR1 and CDR2 sequences are SEHNR and FQNEAQ (reference sequence). V gave up 7 bases and J gave up 0 bases, with 10 bases separating them. The CDR3 has 13 residues. In DNA, the CDR3 is TGTGCCAGCAACCGACTAACCTCCTACGAGCAGTACTTC. Protein product: CASNRLTSYEQYF.

This clonotype was detected ten times or more. V is TRBV7-9 and J is TRBJ1-6; D is perhaps TRBD1 (5 bases). Germline V gene data show CDR1 as SEHNR and CDR2 as FQNEAQ (reference sequence). The V and J ends lost 8 bases and 7 bases respectively, with 15 bases between them. The CDR3 has 14 residues. The DNA for the CDR3 is TGTGCCAGCGCCCGGTTGGGGGAGAATTCACCCCTCCACTTT. It is translated as CASARLGENSPLHF.

This clonotype was counted between two and nine times. The rearrangement links TRBV7-2 to TRBJ2-5; D unclear. CDR3 size: 14 residues. Germline CDR1 reads SGHTA; CDR2 reads FQGNSA. The germline V and J ends were trimmed by 3 bases and 5 bases, with 13 bases remaining between them. CDR3 DNA: TGTGCCAGCAGCTTTCAAACGGGCGCGGAGACCCAGTACTTC. This codes for CASSFQTGAETQYF.

This clonotype was found many times. J is TRBJ2-7 and V is TRBV20-1; D possibly uses TRBD1 or TRBD2 (5 bases each). Germline V gene lookup returns CDR1 DFQATT and CDR2 SNEGSKA (reference sequence). The V and J ends lost 5 bases and 7 bases respectively, with 15 bases between them. The CDR3 is 12 amino acids. In nucleotides, the CDR3 is TGCAGTGCTCTGGGGGTGGGACCAGAGCAGTACTTC. Protein: CSALGVGPEQYF.

This clonotype has ten or more counts. Compared with germline, one end of the junction differs, possibly owing to a read error. This rearrangement joins TRBV7-7 to TRBJ1-3; 8 bases are a match to TRBD1. Germline V gene lookup returns CDR1 SSHAT and CDR2 FNYEAQ (reference sequence). The CDR3 sequence is 23 residues long. For the CDR3, the DNA is TGTGCTAGCAGCTTAGCCGTACGAGTTGGGACAGGAAAACTCCTCTGCTCTGGAAACACCATATATTTT. Translation gives CASSLAVRVGTGKLLCSGNTIYF.

This clonotype was counted many times. J is TRBJ1-5 and V is TRBV19, with 9 bases matching TRBD1. The CDR3 sequence is 13 residues long. The germline V gene encodes CDR1 LNHDA and CDR2 SQIVND (reference sequence). The trim removed 4 bases at V and 6 bases at J, leaving 1 base unmatched. The CDR3 DNA is TGTGCCAGTAGTAACAGGGGGCCTCAGCCCCAGCATTTT. This codes for CASSNRGPQPQHF.

This clonotype was picked up many times. V gene TRBV28 combines with J gene TRBJ1-5, with a weak D call TRBD1 (5 bases). CDR1 MDHEN and CDR2 SYDVKM come from the germline V gene. Trimming left V 4 bases short and J 6 bases short, with 13 bases between. CDR3 size: 14 residues. CDR3 residues: CASSSQGSAQPQHF. The CDR3 coding sequence is TGTGCCAGCAGTTCGCAGGGTAGCGCTCAGCCCCAGCATTTT.

The chain has TRBV18 and TRBJ1-1, with TRBD1 as a possible D gene (5 bases). This CDR3 is 15 amino acids long. CDR1 and CDR2 from the germline V gene are KGHSH and LQKENI. Trimming took 2 bases from V and 3 from J, leaving 13 bases between them. CDR3 nucleotides: TGTGCCAGCTCACCAACCCCAGCGGGGGACACTGAAGCTTTCTTT. Residues: CASSPTPAGDTEAFF.

As to this clonotype: This may arise from a read error, as a much more abundant clone is one base away. This chain links TRBV11-2 with TRBJ1-1, with D hard to call. The CDR3 runs to 13 residues. Germline V lookup: CDR1 SGHAT, CDR2 FQNNGV. This chain's CDR3 is CASSLGMNIEAFF. CDR3 sequence (DNA): TGTGCCAGCAGCTTGGGGATGAACATTGAAGCTTTCTTT. Full variable domain (remainder filled in from reference TRBV11-2 and TRBJ1-1): EAGVAQSPRYKIIEKRQSVAFWCNPISGHATLYWYQQILGQGPKLLIQFQNNGVVDDSQLPKDRFSAERLKGVDSTLKIQPAKLEDSAVYLCASSLGMNIEAFFGQGTRLTVV.

In this sample, this clonotype turned up a few times. The chain recombines TRBV12-3 or TRBV12-4 with TRBJ1-5; no reliable D call. The CDR3 totals 17 residues. Trimming cost V 0 bases and J 2 bases, with 14 bases left between them. CDR3 in amino acids: CASSLALGQFGNQPQHF. DNA for the CDR3: TGTGCCAGCAGTTTAGCGCTTGGGCAGTTTGGCAATCAGCCCCAGCATTTT.

This clonotype was seen ten or more times. This chain connects TRBV7-9 to TRBJ2-2; 10 nucleotides line up with TRBD1. This CDR3 region has 16 residues. Germline CDR1 reads SEHNR; CDR2 reads FQNEAQ (reference sequence). V shed 6 bases, J shed 5 bases, and the junction held 9 bases outside the gene matches. The CDR3 protein is CASSRQGATRTGELFF. The DNA for the CDR3 is TGTGCCAGCAGTCGACAGGGGGCGACCCGTACCGGGGAGCTGTTTTTT.

This clonotype was recorded at least ten times. This sequence joins TRBV4-2 and TRBJ2-1, with TRBD1 matching 11 bases. Trimming took 4 bases from V and 2 from J; bases not matched to a gene: 7. In germline, CDR1 is LGHNA, CDR2 YNFKEQ. The CDR3 totals 17 residues. CDR3 protein: CASSPRPGQGAYNEQFF. In DNA form, the CDR3 reads TGTGCCAGCAGCCCTAGACCGGGACAGGGGGCCTACAATGAGCAGTTCTTC.

Ten or more counts support this clonotype. J is TRBJ2-3 and V is TRBV5-1; 8 nucleotides match TRBD2. The V gene's germline CDR1 is SGHRS and CDR2 YFSETQ. The CDR3 has 16 residues. V was clipped by 4 bases and J by 1 base; unmatched bases: 8. The CDR3 DNA sequence: TGCGCCAGCAGCCCCACCTTGACTAGCGGCACAGATACGCAGTATTTT. Translated: CASSPTLTSGTDTQYF.

This clonotype came up many times. The V call is TRBV11-2, the J call TRBJ1-2, with a weak D call TRBD1 (5 bases). The germline V gene has CDR1 SGHAT and CDR2 FQNNGV. The CDR3 sequence is 15 residues long. V was trimmed by 5 bases and J by 4 bases, leaving 17 bases between them. CDR3 bases: TGTGCCAGCAGCACAGGACCCTCGCGTGCCTATGGCTACACCTTC. Amino acid sequence: CASSTGPSRAYGYTF.

This sequence joins TRBV10-3 and TRBJ2-3; 12 bases map to TRBD1. CDR1 and CDR2 (germline): ENHRY, SYGVKD. This CDR3 is 14 amino acids long. J lost 6 bases, V lost 6 bases, and 4 bases had no gene match. The chain's CDR3 is CAISRDRGLDTQYF. The CDR3 region has the DNA TGTGCCATCAGCCGGGACAGGGGGCTTGATACGCAGTATTTT.

This clonotype was observed many times. The chain couples TRBV4-3 to TRBJ1-1, with 8 nucleotides matching TRBD1. V trimming: 2 bases; J trimming: 5 bases; junction bases outside the gene matches: 4. The germline gives CDR1 LGHNA, CDR2 YSLEER. The CDR3 runs 14 residues. The CDR3 is CASSQLTGETEAFF. The CDR3 DNA reads as TGCGCCAGCAGCCAACTGACAGGGGAGACTGAAGCTTTCTTT.

This clonotype was seen many times. The CDR3 spells CASSLATSADYEQYF. The CDR3 DNA reads TGTGCCAGCAGCTTAGCCACTAGCGCGGATTACGAGCAGTACTTC. The chain has TRBV11-2 and TRBJ2-7; 7 bases fit TRBD2. Germline-derived CDR1 and CDR2 are SGHAT and FQNNGV. The V gene end was trimmed by 1 base and the J gene end by 4 bases; junction bases not matched to a gene: 7. The CDR3 is 15 residues long.

This rearrangement joins TRBV6-5 to TRBJ1-2; no definite D call. V was trimmed by 2 bases and J by 0 bases, leaving 13 bases between them. This CDR3 is 16 amino acids long. Germline loops: CDR1 MNHEY, CDR2 SVGAGI. The CDR3 loop is CASSYVLGSPNYGYTF. The DNA for the CDR3 is TGTGCCAGCAGTTACGTGCTGGGGAGCCCTAACTATGGCTACACCTTC.

This clonotype was counted ten times or more. The rearrangement joins TRBV9 to TRBJ2-1; the D is unclear. Germline V gene lookup returns CDR1 SGDLS and CDR2 YYNGEE. The CDR3 is made up of 13 amino acids. V dropped 0 bases and J dropped 8 bases, with 9 bases sitting between them. The chain's CDR3 is CASSVVGSDEQFF. In DNA form, the CDR3 reads TGTGCCAGCAGCGTAGTTGGTTCTGATGAGCAGTTCTTC.

In this sample, this clonotype turned up many times. As DNA, the CDR3 is TGTGCCAGCAGTGGGGACCAAGTGTATGACGGGGAGCTGTTTTTT. Translating it yields CASSGDQVYDGELFF. The rearrangement joins TRBV12-3 or TRBV12-4 to TRBJ2-2; possibly TRBD1 or TRBD2 for D (5 bases each). CDR3 length: 15 residues. Trimming shortened V by 5 bases and J by 7 bases, and 17 bases separated the two germline ends.

This clonotype was observed many times. This sequence joins TRBV5-6 and TRBJ1-5, with unresolved D. Germline CDR1 is SGHDT and CDR2 is YYEEEE. This CDR3 comprises 16 residues. Trimming shortened V by 0 bases and J by 4 bases, and 14 bases separated the two germline ends. The CDR3 DNA reads as TGTGCCAGCAGCTTGGGTTCCGGACCCTCTAATCAGCCCCAGCATTTT. It translates to CASSLGSGPSNQPQHF.

This clonotype was seen repeatedly, ten times or more. The chain recombines TRBV6-2 or TRBV6-3 with TRBJ2-5; D may be TRBD1 (6 bases). Germline CDR1 reads MNHEY; CDR2 reads SVGEGT. The ends were cut back, 5 bases at V and 4 bases at J, with 14 bases in the middle. CDR3 length: 14 residues. CDR3 region: CASSTRQERETQYF. DNA for the CDR3: TGTGCCAGCAGTACGAGACAGGAACGAGAGACCCAGTACTTC.

This clonotype was detected ten times or more. The rearrangement uses TRBV20-1 and TRBJ1-2; TRBD1 matches 10 bases. CDR1 DFQATT and CDR2 SNEGSKA come from the germline V gene (reference sequence). This CDR3 has 15 residues. V lost 6 bases to trimming and J lost 2 bases; unmatched junction nucleotides: 9. The CDR3 loop reads CSAQPLGQGNYGYTF. The CDR3 region has the DNA TGCAGTGCCCAGCCCCTGGGACAGGGGAACTATGGCTACACCTTC.

This clonotype was seen at least ten times. The chain combines TRBV6-2 or TRBV6-3 with TRBJ2-1; 13 positions match TRBD2. There are 19 residues in the CDR3. The V gene end was trimmed by 7 bases and the J gene end by 0 bases; junction bases not matched to a gene: 12. CDR1 and CDR2 (germline): MNHEY, SVGEGT. The CDR3 sequence: CASTQWGLAGFSSYNEQFF. In DNA form, the CDR3 reads TGTGCCAGCACCCAGTGGGGACTAGCGGGGTTTAGCTCCTACAATGAGCAGTTCTTC.

This clonotype has a count of ten or more. The rearrangement uses TRBV10-1 and TRBJ2-4; 9 nucleotides agree with TRBD1. This CDR3 contains 15 residues. Trimming took 4 bases from V and 2 from J; bases not matched to a gene: 3. CDR1 is WNHNN and CDR2 is SYGVQD in the germline V gene (reference sequence). In DNA, the CDR3 is TGCGCCAGCAGTGCCGGGACAGGGACCAAAAACATTCAGTACTTC. Its translation is CASSAGTGTKNIQYF.

The table lists this clonotype with many counts. The J gene is TRBJ2-7, the V gene TRBV5-8; unclear D gene. CDR1 SGHTS and CDR2 YDEGEE come from the germline V gene. The CDR3 has 12 amino acids. V lost 4 bases and J 7 bases, leaving 12 bases between the germline ends. The CDR3 coding sequence is TGTGCCAGCAGCGCCGCCCTTCGGGAGCAGTACTTC. It specifies CASSAALREQYF.

This clonotype was counted at least ten times. The rearrangement uses TRBV30 and TRBJ1-2, with a tentative D call TRBD1 (6 bases). This CDR3 is built from 14 residues. V lost 3 bases and J 3 bases, leaving 14 bases between the germline ends. Germline-derived CDR1 and CDR2 are GTSNPN and SVGIG (reference sequence). In nucleotides, the CDR3 is TGTGCCTGGAGCCGGGGGCGCGCGGACTATGGCTACACCTTC. It is translated as CAWSRGRADYGYTF.